This T cell receptor beta chain was profiled in a study of blood T cell repertoires in COVID-19. Study as a whole: Sites across the United States, Italy and Spain contributed samples from acute and convalescent COVID-19. Sources were T cells, B-cell-depleted T cells, or PBMCs; the material itself was cDNA or gDNA.

Germline-derived CDR1 and CDR2 are MDHEN and SYDVKM. The CDR3 length is 14 residues. Trimming at V came to 8 bases and at J to 4 bases, leaving 6 bases not matched to a gene. Authors' processing steps: Amplification with reference gene primers provided the estimates of nucleated cell counts. The method was immunoSEQ multiplex PCR; TCRdb's version includes in-frame clones alone and lacks a portion of them. V, J and clone size were drawn from that table, and D and trimming were deduced from the DNA. The top ten hold under 5.5% of the sample, which has 200,000 or so clones, 82% seen once. The sample was peripheral blood. This sequence was found in a woman aged 25 to 39 with acute or convalescent COVID-19. J is TRBJ2-1 and V is TRBV28; 9 positions agree with TRBD2. CDR3: CASPPSGDYNEQFF. The CDR3, as DNA: TGTGCCAGCCCCCCTAGCGGGGATTACAATGAGCAGTTCTTC.